Listed below are T cell receptor beta chains from one sample, sequenced in a study of beta chain features in type 1 diabetes. Clones were sequenced by immunoSEQ multiplex PCR, and TCRdb holds only the in-frame ones, with some missing. The sample gives 550,000 to 850,000 clones, 10% to 15% of which show up once; approximately 0.022% is in the top ten. Material for sequencing was naive CD4+ T cells from blood. Receptor source: a man between 18 and 35 years old with type 1 diabetes. Both conserved end residues are part of each CDR3. A D gene is named only where the DNA matches it firmly. Rows give clone size only sometimes, using once, few, many, or a class for an expanded clone.

j_call clone_size v_call cdr3_length d_call cdr3_nt cdr3_aa
TRBJ2-7 NA TRBV10-3 14 TRBD1 TGTGCCATCACGCTGGGGGTTCAGGGGGCCGAGCAGTACTTC CAITLGVQGAEQYF
TRBJ2-5 NA TRBV12-5 17 TRBD2 TGTGCTAGTGGGTTGGTACGACTAGCGGGGGGGCCGGAGACCCAGTACTTC CASGLVRLAGGPETQYF
TRBJ2-1 NA TRBV25-1 16 TRBD1 TGTGCCAGCACCCCCGCGGACAGGGAGCTTTACAATGAGCAGTTCTTC CASTPADRELYNEQFF
TRBJ2-7 few TRBV5-1 14 NA TGCGCCAGCAGCCGCCCGGGGCAGACCTACGAGCAGTACTTC CASSRPGQTYEQYF
TRBJ1-5 NA TRBV5-6 16 TRBD1 TGTGCCAGCAGCTTGAAGGCAGGGGGCTTTAATCAGCCCCAGCATTTT CASSLKAGGFNQPQHF
TRBJ2-1 NA TRBV28 11 NA TGTGCCAGCAGTTCCCGGCCTCTACAGTTCTTC CASSSRPLQFF
TRBJ1-3 NA TRBV5-1 13 NA TGCGCCAGCAGCCCGGGCTCTGGAAACACCATATATTTT CASSPGSGNTIYF
TRBJ1-6 few TRBV7-9 14 TRBD1 TGTGCCAGCAGCAGGACAGGAGATAATTCACCCCTCCACTTT CASSRTGDNSPLHF
TRBJ1-1 few TRBV27 13 NA TGTGCCAGCAGTTTCGGGACACCCCTCAGGGCTTTCTTT CASSFGTPLRAFF
TRBJ2-7 few TRBV25-1 14 TRBD2 TGTGCCAGCAGTGAATCCTGGCGGGGGGGCGAGCAGTACTTC CASSESWRGGEQYF
TRBJ2-2 NA TRBV28 13 NA TGTGCCAGCAGTTCAAGCTCCACCGGGGAGCTGTTTTTT CASSSSSTGELFF
TRBJ2-7 few TRBV30 12 NA TGTGCCTGGAGTCAGGGGGGGAACGAGCAGTACTTC CAWSQGGNEQYF
TRBJ2-4 NA TRBV7-9 15 NA TGTGCCAGCAGCTTGGAACAGGCTGGCAAAAACATTCAGTACTTC CASSLEQAGKNIQYF
TRBJ2-2 few TRBV30 13 NA TGTGCCGGAGACAGCCTGAACACCGGGGAGCTGTTTTTT CAGDSLNTGELFF
TRBJ2-3 NA TRBV30 13 NA TGTGCCTGGAGTGTCCCCAGCACAGATACGCAGTATTTT CAWSVPSTDTQYF
TRBJ1-4 NA TRBV25-1 14 NA TGTGCCAGCAGTAACAGGGTACGCGATGAAAAACTGTTTTTT CASSNRVRDEKLFF
TRBJ1-6 NA TRBV5-1 13 TRBD1 TGCGCCAGCAGCCCTGGACAGGATTCACCCCTCCACTTT CASSPGQDSPLHF
TRBJ2-5 few TRBV5-1 13 NA TGCGCCACCGCGGGACCCGATAGGGGGACCCAGTACTTC CATAGPDRGTQYF